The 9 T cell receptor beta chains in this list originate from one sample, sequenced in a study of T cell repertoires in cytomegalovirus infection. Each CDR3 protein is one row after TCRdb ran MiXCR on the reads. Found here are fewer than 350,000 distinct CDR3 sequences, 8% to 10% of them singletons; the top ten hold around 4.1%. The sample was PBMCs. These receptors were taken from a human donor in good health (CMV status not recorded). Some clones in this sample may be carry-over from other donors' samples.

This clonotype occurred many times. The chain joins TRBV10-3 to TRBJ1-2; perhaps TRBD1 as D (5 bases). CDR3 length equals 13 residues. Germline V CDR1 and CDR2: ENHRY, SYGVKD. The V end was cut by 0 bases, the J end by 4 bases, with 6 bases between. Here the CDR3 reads CAISESTAYGYTF. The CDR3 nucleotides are TGTGCCATCAGTGAGTCGACAGCCTATGGCTACACCTTC.

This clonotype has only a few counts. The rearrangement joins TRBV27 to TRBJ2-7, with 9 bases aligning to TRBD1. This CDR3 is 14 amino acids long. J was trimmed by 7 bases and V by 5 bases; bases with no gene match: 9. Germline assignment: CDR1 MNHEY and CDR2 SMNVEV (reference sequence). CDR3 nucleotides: TGTGCCAGCAGTCTAAACAGGGGGCTGGGGGAGCAGTACTTC. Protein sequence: CASSLNRGLGEQYF.

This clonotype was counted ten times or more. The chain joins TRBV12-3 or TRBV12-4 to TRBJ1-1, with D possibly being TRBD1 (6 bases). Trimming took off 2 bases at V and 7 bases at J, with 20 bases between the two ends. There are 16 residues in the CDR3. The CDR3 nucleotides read TGTGCCAGCAGTTTATCAGAGGGGGGGGAAAGTAATGAAGCTTTCTTT. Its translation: CASSLSEGGESNEAFF.

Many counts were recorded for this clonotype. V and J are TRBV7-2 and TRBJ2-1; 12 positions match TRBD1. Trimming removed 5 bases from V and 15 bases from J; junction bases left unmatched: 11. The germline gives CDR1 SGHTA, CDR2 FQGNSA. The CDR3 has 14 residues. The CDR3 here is CASSDPGQGALTFF. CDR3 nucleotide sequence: TGTGCCAGCAGCGACCCGGGACAGGGGGCGTTAACGTTCTTC.

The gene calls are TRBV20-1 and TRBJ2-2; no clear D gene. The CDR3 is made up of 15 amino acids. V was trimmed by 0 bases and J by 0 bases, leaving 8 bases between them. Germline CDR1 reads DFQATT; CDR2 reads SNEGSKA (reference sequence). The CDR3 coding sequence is TGCAGTGCTAGAGATACCTACACGAACACCGGGGAGCTGTTTTTT. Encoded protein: CSARDTYTNTGELFF.

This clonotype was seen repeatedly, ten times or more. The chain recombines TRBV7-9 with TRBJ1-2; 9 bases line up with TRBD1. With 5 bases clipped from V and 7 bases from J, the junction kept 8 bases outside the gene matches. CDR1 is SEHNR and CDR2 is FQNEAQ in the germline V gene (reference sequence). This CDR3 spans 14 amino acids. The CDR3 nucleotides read TGTGCCAGCAGCCCCGACAGGGGGTTCGGTGGCTACACCTTC. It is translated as CASSPDRGFGGYTF.

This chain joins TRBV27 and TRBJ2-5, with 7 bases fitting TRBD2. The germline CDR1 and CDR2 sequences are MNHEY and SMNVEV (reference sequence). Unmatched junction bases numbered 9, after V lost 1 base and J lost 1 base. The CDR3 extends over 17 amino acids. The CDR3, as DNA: TGTGCCAGCAGTTTATTACCCTTTTCTAGCGGCCAAGAGACCCAGTACTTC. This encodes CASSLLPFSSGQETQYF.

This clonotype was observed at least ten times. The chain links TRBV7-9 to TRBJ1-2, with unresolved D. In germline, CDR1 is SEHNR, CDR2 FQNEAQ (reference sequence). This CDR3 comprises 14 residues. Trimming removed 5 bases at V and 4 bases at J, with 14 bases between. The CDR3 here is CASSLGGHLYGYTF. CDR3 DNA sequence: TGTGCCAGCAGCCTCGGCGGGCACCTCTATGGCTACACCTTC.

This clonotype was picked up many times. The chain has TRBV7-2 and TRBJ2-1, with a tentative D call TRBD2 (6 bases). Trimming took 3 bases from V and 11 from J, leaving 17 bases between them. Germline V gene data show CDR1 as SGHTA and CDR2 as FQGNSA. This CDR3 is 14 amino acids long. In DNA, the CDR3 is TGTGCCAGCAGCTTCGGGACTCCCAATTTGAAGCAGTTCTTC. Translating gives CASSFGTPNLKQFF.